Following are 18 T cell receptor beta chains from one sample sequenced in a study of Tregs in tolerant kidney transplant recipients. TCRdb's copy holds only in-frame clones and misses some; the assay was immunoSEQ multiplex PCR. The repertoire consists of over 50,000 clones, with approximately 83% occurring once and the leading ten covering 2% to 2.5%. The starting material was Tregs from blood, obtained before the transplant. These TCRs come from a human donor who received a combined kidney and bone marrow transplant.

The V gene is TRBV5-4, the J gene TRBJ2-1; 8 positions agree with TRBD1. This CDR3 comprises 16 residues. The germline CDR1 and CDR2 sequences are SGHNT and YYREEE (reference sequence). V shed 4 bases and J 6 bases; nucleotides not matched to a gene: 12. CDR3 protein: CASSRNHGTGRNEQFF. In nucleotides, the CDR3 is TGTGCCAGCAGCCGGAACCACGGGACAGGCCGCAATGAGCAGTTCTTC.

This clone was seen only once. The chain has TRBV10-3 and TRBJ2-1, with D possibly being TRBD1 (6 bases). The germline V gene encodes CDR1 ENHRY and CDR2 SYGVKD. V was shortened by 11 bases and J by 8 bases, with 19 bases between the two germline ends. This CDR3 region has 13 residues. The CDR3 bases are TGTGCCCTCCCGGGACATGAAATTTATGAGCAGTTCTTC. Translation: CALPGHEIYEQFF.

The chain combines TRBV5-4 with TRBJ1-2, with 8 bases fitting TRBD1. CDR1 is SGHNT and CDR2 is YYREEE in the germline V gene (reference sequence). V trimming: 5 bases; J trimming: 2 bases; junction bases outside the gene matches: 5. The length of the CDR3 is 14 residues. CDR3 loop: CASSLWTGNYGYTF. DNA of the CDR3: TGTGCCAGCAGTCTTTGGACAGGGAACTATGGCTACACCTTC.

The CDR3 DNA is TGCGCCAGCAGTGAGTCGTGGTGGTACGGCTACACCTTC. This encodes CASSESWWYGYTF. The genes are TRBV10-2 and TRBJ1-2, with D unclear. Trimming cost V 0 bases and J 8 bases, with 10 bases left between them. The CDR3 consists of 13 residues. Germline assignment: CDR1 WSHSY and CDR2 SAAADI.

This sequence joins TRBV25-1 and TRBJ2-5; D unresolved. CDR3 length: 15 amino acids. The V end lost 4 bases, the J end lost 5 bases, and 17 bases lay between the germline ends. Germline V gene lookup returns CDR1 MGHDK and CDR2 SYGVNS. The CDR3 protein is CASSAIGAGRETQYF. The CDR3 nucleotides read TGTGCCAGCAGTGCGATCGGCGCCGGCAGGGAGACCCAGTACTTC.

J is TRBJ2-3 and V is TRBV5-4, with D perhaps matching TRBD1 or TRBD2 (5 bases each). Trimming stripped 0 bases from V and 0 bases from J, with 11 bases between. The germline gives CDR1 SGHNT, CDR2 YYREEE (reference sequence). CDR3 length: 16 residues. CDR3 coding DNA: TGTGCCAGCAGCTTGGGTTCGGGGACCAGCACAGATACGCAGTATTTT. Translation gives CASSLGSGTSTDTQYF.

This chain links TRBV5-1 with TRBJ2-7; 10 bases map to TRBD1. With 3 bases clipped from V and 1 base from J, the junction kept 7 bases outside the gene matches. The CDR3 loop spans 16 amino acids. The germline V gene encodes CDR1 SGHRS and CDR2 YFSETQ. CDR3 sequence reads: CASSSATGGPSYEQYF. In nucleotides, the CDR3 is TGCGCCAGCAGCTCTGCGACAGGGGGCCCTTCCTACGAGCAGTACTTC.

This clone was seen only a few times. The chain combines TRBV20-1 with TRBJ2-7, with D maybe TRBD2 (6 bases). The CDR3 covers 11 residues. Trimming left V 6 bases short and J 6 bases short, with 12 bases between. The germline V gene encodes CDR1 DFQATT and CDR2 SNEGSKA (reference sequence). The DNA of the CDR3 is TGCAGTGCGGGGCTGGGGGGCGAGCAGTACTTC. It yields the protein CSAGLGGEQYF.

The V call is TRBV12-5, the J call TRBJ2-7, with a weak D call TRBD1 (5 bases). The CDR3 is 15 residues long. Looked up from germline, CDR1 is LGHNT and CDR2 is FRNRAP. V lost 0 bases to trimming and J lost 0 bases, with 9 bases between them. The CDR3 here is CASGLVAGPSYEQYF. CDR3 bases: TGTGCTAGTGGTTTGGTGGCAGGGCCCTCCTACGAGCAGTACTTC.

The CDR3 is CSASSGTQYF. The DNA for the CDR3 is TGCAGTGCCTCCTCCGGGACCCAGTACTTC. The V and J genes are TRBV20-1 and TRBJ2-5; D gene unclear. This CDR3 spans 10 amino acids. V lost 6 bases and J lost 7, with 9 bases in between. Germline V CDR1 and CDR2: DFQATT, SNEGSKA (reference sequence).

This chain links TRBV5-4 with TRBJ2-1; D is unclear. Trimming took 0 bases from V and 6 from J, leaving 16 bases between them. Germline V gives CDR1 SGHNT, CDR2 YYREEE (reference sequence). The CDR3 has 16 residues. The CDR3 spells CASSLGGSGLLNEQFF. The CDR3 DNA reads as TGTGCCAGCAGCTTGGGGGGTAGTGGGTTACTCAATGAGCAGTTCTTC.

This clone was seen more than once but under ten times. V and J are TRBV5-1 and TRBJ2-6; TRBD1 matches at 12 bases. This CDR3 spans 18 amino acids. In germline, CDR1 is SGHRS, CDR2 YFSETQ. V lost 5 bases, J lost 2 bases, and 8 bases stayed unmatched. CDR3 in DNA: TGCGCCAGCAGACGTTGGGGGACAGGGGGCACTGGGGCCAACGTCCTGACTTTC. It codes for CASRRWGTGGTGANVLTF.

The V gene is TRBV10-2, the J gene TRBJ2-1, with D possibly being TRBD2 (6 bases). This CDR3 contains 15 residues. V lost 10 bases and J 0 bases, leaving 16 bases between the germline ends. Germline V CDR1 and CDR2: WSHSY, SAAADI. The CDR3 DNA reads as TGCGCCATCGGAGGGAGCGAGTCCTCCTACAATGAGCAGTTCTTC. It yields the protein CAIGGSESSYNEQFF.

This chain connects TRBV29-1 to TRBJ2-1; unclear D gene. Germline CDR1 reads SQVTM; CDR2 reads ANQGSEA. The germline V and J ends were trimmed by 5 bases and 0 bases, with 11 bases remaining between them. The CDR3 loop spans 14 amino acids. The CDR3 loop is CSVSRRTSYNEQFF. CDR3 sequence (DNA): TGCAGCGTTAGCCGGCGGACCTCCTACAATGAGCAGTTCTTC.

The J gene is TRBJ1-2, the V gene TRBV20-1; D not certain. The V end was cut by 5 bases, the J end by 4 bases, with 8 bases between. CDR3 length: 11 residues. CDR1 and CDR2 (germline): DFQATT, SNEGSKA (reference sequence). CDR3 nucleotide sequence: TGCAGTGCTGCAGAAGCCTATGGCTACACCTTC. Translated: CSAAEAYGYTF.

This clone was seen a single time. J is TRBJ1-1 and V is TRBV28; D unclear. The CDR3 extends over 12 amino acids. V was cut by 8 bases and J by 1 base, with 8 bases left in between. Germline-derived CDR1 and CDR2 are MDHEN and SYDVKM. CDR3 DNA sequence: TGTGCCAGCTTAGACGGGAACACTGAAGCTTTCTTT. It translates to CASLDGNTEAFF.

The rearrangement joins TRBV18 to TRBJ2-1; TRBD1 matches 9 bases. The CDR3 runs 15 residues. CDR1 is KGHSH, CDR2 LQKENI, per germline. Trimming at V came to 5 bases and at J to 6 bases, leaving 8 bases not matched to a gene. CDR3 sequence (DNA): TGTGCCAGCTCATCGTGGGGACAGGGTTCCAATGAGCAGTTCTTC. Its translation: CASSSWGQGSNEQFF.

The chain has TRBV15 and TRBJ2-1; D perhaps matches TRBD1 (6 bases). Between the trimmed V and J ends, which lost 8 bases and 5 bases, there was a span of 16 bases. This CDR3 comprises 14 residues. The germline CDR1 and CDR2 sequences are LNHNV and YYDKDF (reference sequence). CDR3 coding DNA: TGTGCCACCTCGGGACACGGGATCCACAATGAGCAGTTCTTC. This gives the protein CATSGHGIHNEQFF.